Listed here are 32 T cell receptor beta chains from one sample, sequenced in a study of T cell repertoires in cytomegalovirus infection. Their antigen targets remain unknown. Using its own MiXCR run on the reads, TCRdb lists one record per CDR3 protein. The data contain fewer than 1,000,000 distinct CDR3 sequences, 30% to 40% of them seen just once; the ten biggest clones take up around 15%. Here the sequenced sample was cultured CD8+ T cells from PBMCs, taken from culture after CMV antigen stimulation. These receptors were taken from a human donor in good health (CMV status not recorded). Some clones in this sample may be carry-over from other donors' samples.

This clonotype was seen once. V and J are TRBV7-6 and TRBJ2-3; D call uncertain. Germline lookup yields CDR1 SGHVS and CDR2 FNYEAQ. Trimming removed 1 base at V and 1 base at J, with 9 bases between. The CDR3 has 15 amino acids. The CDR3 here is CASSLEWSGTDTQYF. The CDR3 nucleotides are TGTGCCAGCAGCTTAGAATGGAGTGGCACAGATACGCAGTATTTT.

About this clonotype: A read error may be the cause here, since a much bigger clone is one base away. V and J are TRBV7-6 and TRBJ2-2; D gene ambiguous. Trimming took off 0 bases at V and 0 bases at J, with 11 bases between the two ends. CDR1 is SGHVS and CDR2 is FNYEAQ in the germline V gene. This CDR3 has 17 residues. The CDR3: CASSLARGRPNTGELFF. CDR3 DNA sequence: TGTGCCAGCAGCTTAGCGCGTGGCAGACCGAACACCGGGGAGCTGTTTTTT.

This clonotype occurred many times. This chain uses TRBV28 with TRBJ1-1, with D unresolved. Germline values: CDR1 MDHEN, CDR2 SYDVKM. The V end was cut by 2 bases, the J end by 5 bases, with 12 bases between. This CDR3 has 14 amino acids. Written as DNA, the CDR3 is TGTGCCAGCAGTTTAGGGGTGAGGCGGACTGAAGCTTTCTTT. This encodes CASSLGVRRTEAFF.

The chain uses TRBV6-2 or TRBV6-3 and TRBJ2-2; TRBD2 aligns across 7 bases. Germline CDR1 is MNHEY and CDR2 is SVGEGT. The CDR3 length is 16 residues. Losses at the gene ends were 4 bases for V and 5 bases for J; bases not matched to a gene: 10. The CDR3 is CASSFLLRRGTGELFF. CDR3 DNA sequence: TGTGCCAGCAGTTTTCTTCTAAGGCGGGGGACCGGGGAGCTGTTTTTT.

With respect to this clonotype: A much bigger clone sits one base away, suggesting this may be a read error. This chain links TRBV7-8 with TRBJ2-3; D remains unclear. The V gene lost 8 bases and the J gene lost 4 bases, with 13 bases spanning the gap. This CDR3 is 13 amino acids long. Per the germline V gene, CDR1 is SGHVS and CDR2 is FQNEAQ. The CDR3 DNA follows: TGTGCCAGCGAAATCGACAACGCAGATACGCAGTATTTT. It translates to CASEIDNADTQYF. The full variable domain, its missing parts supplied by reference TRBV7-8 and TRBJ2-3, is GAGVSQSPRYKVAKRGQDVALRCDPISGHVSLFWYQQALGQGPEFLTYFQNEAQLDKSGLPSDRFFAERPEGSVSTLKIQRTQQEDSAVYLCASEIDNADTQYFGPGTRLTVL.

This chain connects TRBV20-1 to TRBJ1-1; D unclear. V shed 4 bases and J shed 10 bases, with 7 bases lying between them. Looked up from germline, CDR1 is DFQATT and CDR2 is SNEGSKA (reference sequence). The CDR3 has 9 residues. CDR3 region: CSAMRGAFF. In DNA form, the CDR3 reads TGCAGTGCTATGCGAGGAGCTTTCTTT.

V and J are TRBV4-3 and TRBJ2-1; 9 bases line up with TRBD1. There are 15 residues in the CDR3. V trimming: 1 base; J trimming: 7 bases; junction bases outside the gene matches: 5. Germline CDR1 LGHNA, CDR2 YSLEER. DNA for the CDR3: TGCGCCAGCAGCCAAGGGACAGGGGCTCGAAATGAGCAGTTCTTC. It translates to CASSQGTGARNEQFF.

This clonotype was detected only a few times. The rearrangement joins TRBV19 to TRBJ2-7; 8 positions match TRBD1. The germline CDR1 and CDR2 sequences are LNHDA and SQIVND (reference sequence). Unmatched junction bases numbered 14, after V lost 8 bases and J lost 5 bases. The CDR3 spans 15 residues. CDR3 region: CASSGQGPSRNEQYF. The CDR3 nucleotides read TGTGCCAGTTCCGGACAGGGACCTTCTAGGAACGAGCAGTACTTC. Drawing the rest from reference TRBV19 and TRBJ2-7, the complete variable domain is DGGITQSPKYLFRKEGQNVTLSCEQNLNHDAMYWYRQDPGQGLRLIYYSQIVNDFQKGDIAEGYSVSREKKESFPLTVTSAQKNPTAFYLCASSGQGPSRNEQYFGPGTRLTVT.

This clonotype was seen just once. The chain links TRBV5-1 to TRBJ2-7; D gene ambiguous. The CDR3 consists of 12 residues. V lost 7 bases, J lost 6 bases, and 14 bases lay in between. Germline loops: CDR1 SGHRS, CDR2 YFSETQ. CDR3 coding DNA: TGCGCCAGCGCCGGGCCTCTTGGCGAGCAGTACTTC. Translation gives CASAGPLGEQYF.

This clonotype has at least ten counts. The chain uses TRBV7-6 and TRBJ2-1; 11 bases fit TRBD2. This CDR3 contains 16 residues. Germline CDR1 SGHVS, CDR2 FNYEAQ. The ends lost 0 bases at V and 2 bases at J; junction bases unmatched: 0. CDR3 amino acids: CASSLASGGAYNEQFF. The CDR3 nucleotides read TGTGCCAGCAGCTTAGCTAGCGGGGGGGCCTACAATGAGCAGTTCTTC.

This clonotype has a handful of counts. V and J are TRBV6-5 and TRBJ2-1; D ambiguous. Germline-derived CDR1 and CDR2 are MNHEY and SVGAGI. The V end lost 6 bases, the J end lost 8 bases, and 20 bases lay between the germline ends. The CDR3 runs 15 residues. CDR3 nucleotide sequence: TGTGCCAGCAGGTCTCGACCCACCCCTTGGGATGAGCAGTTCTTC. It is translated as CASRSRPTPWDEQFF.

A few counts support this clonotype. The chain links TRBV5-8 to TRBJ2-7; 7 bases align to TRBD2. This CDR3 is built from 12 residues. Germline V CDR1 and CDR2: SGHTS, YDEGEE. The V gene end was trimmed by 2 bases and the J gene end by 13 bases; junction bases not matched to a gene: 9. As DNA, the CDR3 is TGTGCCAGCAGCTTTGGGGGGGTATTGGTATACTTC. Its translation is CASSFGGVLVYF.

This chain uses TRBV9 with TRBJ2-7, with D perhaps being TRBD1 or TRBD2 (5 bases each). The CDR3 is 14 residues long. CDR1 is SGDLS and CDR2 is YYNGEE in the germline V gene. V was shortened by 7 bases and J by 2 bases, with 16 bases between the two germline ends. The CDR3 region is CASSPGAVPYEQYV. CDR3 in DNA: TGTGCCAGCTCACCCGGGGCGGTACCCTACGAGCAGTACGTC.

CDR3 sequence reads: CASCLIGQLYNEQFF. CDR3 coding DNA: TGTGCCAGCTGCCTGATTGGACAGCTTTACAATGAGCAGTTCTTC. This rearrangement joins TRBV14 to TRBJ2-1; the D gene is possibly TRBD1 (6 bases). CDR3 size: 15 residues. V was clipped by 8 bases and J by 4 bases, with 18 bases between them. CDR1 is SGHDN and CDR2 is FVKESK in the germline V gene.

A few counts support this clonotype. The gene calls are TRBV6-2 or TRBV6-3 and TRBJ2-7; 8 bases line up with TRBD1. The CDR3 covers 20 residues. The V gene end was trimmed by 6 bases and the J gene end by 0 bases; junction bases not matched to a gene: 22. Germline V gene sequence: CDR1 MNHEY, CDR2 SVGEGT. The CDR3 is CASRTWVRSGGEPGSYEQYV. Written as DNA, the CDR3 is TGTGCCAGCAGAACCTGGGTGAGGTCAGGGGGCGAGCCGGGCTCCTACGAGCAGTACGTC.

This rearrangement joins TRBV29-1 to TRBJ2-2, with 9 bases that match TRBD2. The CDR3 runs to 15 residues. The junction had 11 bases not matched to a gene; V was cut back by 6 bases and J by 6 bases. The V gene's germline CDR1 is SQVTM and CDR2 ANQGSEA. The CDR3 is CSVPLERGEAGELFF. As DNA, the CDR3 is TGCAGCGTGCCCCTGGAGCGGGGGGAAGCCGGGGAGCTGTTTTTT.

V usage is TRBV10-3 and J usage is TRBJ2-5; D uncertain. The CDR3 consists of 16 residues. Trimming pared 2 bases from V and 2 bases from J, leaving 15 bases between. Germline values: CDR1 ENHRY, CDR2 SYGVKD. CDR3 residues: CAISELDRPNQETQYF. In DNA form, the CDR3 reads TGTGCCATCAGTGAGCTGGACCGCCCGAATCAAGAGACCCAGTACTTC.

A note on this clonotype: A read error may produce the germline difference seen at one junction end. V and J are TRBV19 and TRBJ2-6; no clear D. Germline-derived CDR1 and CDR2 are LNHDA and SQIVND (reference sequence). The CDR3 runs to 15 residues. CDR3 loop: CASSIGSSGVNVLTF. The CDR3 nucleotides are TGTGCCAGTAGTATAGGGAGCTCTGGGGTCAACGTCCTGACTTTC.

This clonotype was seen at least ten times. This rearrangement joins TRBV7-8 to TRBJ2-1; perhaps TRBD1 as D (6 bases). This CDR3 is built from 18 residues. Germline CDR1 reads SGHVS; CDR2 reads FQNEAQ. Trimming pared 1 base from V and 0 bases from J, leaving 16 bases between. This CDR3 is CASSLVVSGQISYNEQFF. CDR3 bases: TGTGCCAGCAGCTTAGTGGTGTCAGGACAGATCTCCTACAATGAGCAGTTCTTC.

The sample holds many counts of this clonotype. This chain uses TRBV12-3 or TRBV12-4 with TRBJ2-6; D could derive from TRBD1 or TRBD2 (5 bases each). There are 15 residues in the CDR3. The germline V and J ends were trimmed by 4 bases and 4 bases, with 11 bases remaining between them. The CDR3 nucleotides are TGTGCCAGCAGTTCCCCAGGGACCGGGGCCAACGTCCTGACTTTC. Residues: CASSSPGTGANVLTF.

The chain's CDR3 is CASSLGQGVRYGYTF. The CDR3, as DNA: TGTGCCAGCAGCTTAGGACAGGGGGTACGGTATGGCTACACCTTC. This chain uses TRBV7-8 with TRBJ1-2; 9 nucleotides match TRBD1. The CDR3 runs to 15 residues. Germline assignment: CDR1 SGHVS and CDR2 FQNEAQ. The ends lost 1 base at V and 5 bases at J; junction bases unmatched: 5.

The chain couples TRBV7-9 to TRBJ2-2; 8 bases are shared with TRBD1. This CDR3 comprises 15 residues. The junction had 2 bases not matched to a gene; V was cut back by 1 base and J by 4 bases. CDR1 is SEHNR and CDR2 is FQNEAQ in the germline V gene (reference sequence). DNA of the CDR3: TGTGCCAGCAGCTTAGTTGACAGGGGCACCGGGGAGCTGTTTTTT. Protein sequence: CASSLVDRGTGELFF.

The chain links TRBV27 to TRBJ2-1, with D possibly TRBD1 on 5 matching bases. This CDR3 has 13 amino acids. V was cut by 4 bases and J by 9 bases, with 13 bases left in between. Germline lookup yields CDR1 MNHEY and CDR2 SMNVEV (reference sequence). The CDR3 region is CASSWAGLGEQFF. The CDR3 DNA is TGTGCCAGCAGTTGGGCAGGGCTGGGTGAGCAGTTCTTC.

This clonotype was observed a handful of times. This chain uses TRBV28 with TRBJ2-7, with a possible D match to TRBD1 (6 bases). Germline V lookup: CDR1 MDHEN, CDR2 SYDVKM. Trimming pared 4 bases from V and 11 bases from J, leaving 15 bases between. The CDR3 is made up of 12 amino acids. CDR3 protein: CASSSVRGMEYV. The CDR3, as DNA: TGTGCCAGCAGTTCTGTCAGGGGCATGGAGTACGTC.

There are a few counts of this clonotype. This chain joins TRBV7-6 and TRBJ1-1; D is perhaps TRBD1 (5 bases). V was shortened by 0 bases and J by 7 bases, with 12 bases between the two germline ends. This CDR3 comprises 14 residues. Germline lookup yields CDR1 SGHVS and CDR2 FNYEAQ. CDR3 loop: CASSLAPPGVEAFF. The DNA of the CDR3 is TGTGCCAGCAGCTTAGCCCCCCCGGGGGTTGAAGCTTTCTTT. Together with reference TRBV7-6 and TRBJ1-1, the CDR3 gives the full variable domain: GAGVSQSPRYKVTKRGQDVALRCDPISGHVSLYWYRQALGQGPEFLTYFNYEAQQDKSGLPNDRFSAERPEGSISTLTIQRTEQRDSAMYRCASSLAPPGVEAFFGQGTRLTVV.

The chain employs TRBV12-3 or TRBV12-4 and TRBJ1-2, with a weak D call TRBD1 (5 bases). The CDR3 runs to 13 residues. V shed 7 bases and J shed 6 bases, with 15 bases lying between them. DNA for the CDR3: TGTGCCAGCACCCCCTTGGTCAGGGATGGCTACACCTTC. It is translated as CASTPLVRDGYTF.

The V and J genes are TRBV14 and TRBJ2-7; possibly TRBD1 or TRBD2 for D (6 bases each). Germline-derived CDR1 and CDR2 are SGHDN and FVKESK. The CDR3 is made up of 14 amino acids. Between the trimmed V and J ends, which lost 4 bases and 3 bases, there was a span of 13 bases. The CDR3 reads CASSPRGPLYEQYV. For the CDR3, the DNA is TGTGCCAGCAGCCCCCGGGGGCCCCTCTACGAGCAGTACGTC.

This clonotype was seen more than once but under ten times. The rearrangement uses TRBV6-5 and TRBJ1-6, with 8 bases that match TRBD1. This CDR3 contains 14 residues. Germline V CDR1 and CDR2: MNHEY, SVGAGI. The V segment lost 7 bases and the J segment 4 bases; nucleotides outside the gene matches: 3. This chain's CDR3 is CASTGQGYNSPLHF. CDR3 in DNA: TGTGCCAGCACCGGACAGGGTTATAATTCACCCCTCCACTTT.

This clonotype was detected only a few times. The J gene is TRBJ1-1, the V gene TRBV27; 7 bases match TRBD1. CDR3 length equals 13 residues. In germline, CDR1 is MNHEY, CDR2 SMNVEV (reference sequence). J lost 6 bases, V lost 4 bases, and 5 bases had no gene match. CDR3: CASSYRGNAEAFF. CDR3 DNA sequence: TGTGCCAGCAGTTACAGGGGCAACGCTGAAGCTTTCTTT.

The rearrangement links TRBV3-1 to TRBJ2-3; 11 bases are a match to TRBD2. CDR1 is LGHDT, CDR2 YNNKEL, per germline (reference sequence). The CDR3 loop spans 21 amino acids. V was pared by 0 bases and J by 2 bases, with 16 bases of the junction left unmatched. CDR3 nucleotides: TGTGCCAGCAGCCAAGATCCCCCTATCACTCTAGCGGGGGGTAACACAGATACGCAGTATTTT. Its translation is CASSQDPPITLAGGNTDTQYF.

The rearrangement joins TRBV27 to TRBJ2-3; D may match TRBD1 or TRBD2 (7 bases each). Between the trimmed V and J ends, which lost 6 bases and 3 bases, there was a span of 13 bases. Germline CDR1 is MNHEY and CDR2 is SMNVEV (reference sequence). The CDR3 consists of 14 residues. As DNA, the CDR3 is TGTGCCAGCAGATCAGGGGGAGGGACAGATACGCAGTATTTT. It encodes CASRSGGGTDTQYF.

This clonotype has only a few counts. The chain uses TRBV19 and TRBJ2-6; D is uncertain. Between the trimmed V and J ends, which lost 9 bases and 0 bases, there was a span of 9 bases. Looked up from germline, CDR1 is LNHDA and CDR2 is SQIVND (reference sequence). There are 14 residues in the CDR3. CDR3 DNA sequence: TGTGCCAGCTCTGTTCGCTCTGGGGCCAACGTCCTGACTTTC. This codes for CASSVRSGANVLTF.